This T cell receptor beta chain is drawn from a study of blood T cell repertoires in COVID-19 (dated by TCRdb to the early 2020s). As for the study more broadly: The collaborator samples originated in the United States, Italy and Spain and spanned the acute and convalescent phases of COVID-19. Where available, HLA class I and class II types were taken from metadata supplied by the sample provider and were not determined by assay-based typing. The dataset comprised deeply sampled blood TCRbeta repertoires from subjects exposed to, actively infected with, or recovered from COVID-19. The material from the prospective study consisted of cDNA or gDNA derived from T cells, B-cell-depleted T cells, or PBMCs. The repertoires were released in a freely available public database intended as a resource for research on the immune response to SARS-CoV-2. The sample metadata nearly always contained a de-identified subject ID, COVID-19 status, age in years and sex. The samples were drawn from the first 160 participants of the ongoing ImmuneRACE study and from 950 to 1,500 subjects provided by 6 global collaborators. Study-level results and caveats: The amount of clinical and demographic metadata varied by source and participant and was provided uncurated.

Collaborating institutions collected whole blood in K2EDTA tubes following their own protocols. For TCRbeta analysis, collaborator samples were shipped as frozen whole blood, as isolated PBMCs, or as DNA extracted from either sample type. The immunoSEQ Assay, a bias-controlled multiplex PCR, was used to amplify TCRbeta CDR3 regions from genomic DNA. The paper's processing steps were these. Nucleated cell counts per sample were estimated from amplification of reference gene primers within the assay. Sequence reads were collapsed and filtered to measure the absolute abundance of every unique TCRbeta CDR3 rearrangement. For each sample, productive Simpson clonality was calculated as the square root of Simpson's diversity index over productive rearrangements. In TCRdb, the immuneACCESS table is reduced to in-frame sequences with V and J assigned. These tables do not hold every clone; where another copy was compared, an unresolved V gene accounts for under half, and the others remain unexplained. D and trimming come from the DNA, and the V and J calls and clone size come from that table. The sample table shows about 78,000 clones, and 84% are seen once. The top ten clonotypes cover 3.5% of the sample.

The cysteine opens and the phenylalanine closes a CDR3 of 16 amino acids. Only the CDR3 portion is preserved as DNA: 48 bases, with reading frame beginning at the first base. Via the germline V gene, CDR1 is MDHEN and CDR2 SYDVKM. The germline V end is reduced by 5 bases and the J end by 4 bases; junction bases left unmatched: 12. As concerns this clone: It has no known antigen specificity. There are no base qualities to consult, and no much larger clone falls within one base.

Material for sequencing was peripheral blood. This TCR was recovered from a man in his forties or fifties with acute or convalescent COVID-19. The chain is made from TRBV28 and TRBJ1-1, and TRBD1 matches 8 of the central bases. For the CDR3, the sequence is CASSGGQGGPRTEAFF. The DNA sequence reads TGTGCCAGCAGTGGAGGACAGGGCGGGCCGCGCACTGAAGCTTTCTTT.